This T cell receptor (beta chain) came from a study of control samples from healthy donors and cancer patients. The assay was immunoSEQ multiplex PCR, and TCRdb's table has in-frame clones only and misses some. The data show about 61,000 clones, with about 90% seen just once and around 5.4% held by the top ten. The CDR3 spans 10 residues. Trimming cost V 6 bases and J 6 bases, with 9 bases left between them. Germline CDR1 and CDR2: SQVTM and ANQGSEA. The sequence derives from a man aged 55 to 69 with colorectal cancer. This sequence joins TRBV29-1 and TRBJ2-7; a possible D gene is TRBD1 (5 bases). The material sequenced was PBMCs. CDR3 sequence reads: CSVHDSEQYF. The CDR3 DNA is TGCAGCGTCCATGACAGCGAGCAGTACTTC.